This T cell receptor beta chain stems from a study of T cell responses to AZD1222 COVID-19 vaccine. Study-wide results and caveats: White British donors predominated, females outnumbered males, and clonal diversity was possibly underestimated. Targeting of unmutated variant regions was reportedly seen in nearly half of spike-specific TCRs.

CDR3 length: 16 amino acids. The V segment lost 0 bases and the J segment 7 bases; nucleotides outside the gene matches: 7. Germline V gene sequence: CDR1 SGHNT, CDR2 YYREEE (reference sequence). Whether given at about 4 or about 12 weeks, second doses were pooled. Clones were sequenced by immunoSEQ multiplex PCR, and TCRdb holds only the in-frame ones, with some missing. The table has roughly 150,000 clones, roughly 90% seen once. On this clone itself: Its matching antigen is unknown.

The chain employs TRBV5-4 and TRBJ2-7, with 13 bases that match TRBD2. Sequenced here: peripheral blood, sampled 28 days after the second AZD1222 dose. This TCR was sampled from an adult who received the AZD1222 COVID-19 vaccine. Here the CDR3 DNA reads TGTGCCAGCAGCTTGGCCGAAGGACTAGCGGGAGCGGAGCAGTACTTC. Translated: CASSLAEGLAGAEQYF.